This T cell receptor beta chain was retrieved from a study of tumor and adjacent non-tumor tissue in lung cancer. Across the whole study: Aged roughly 31 to 76 years, patients included 10 men and five or six women with stage I to III disease.

Of note for this clonotype: One end of the junction does not line up with germline, which may come from a read error.

The template was RNA from unsorted bulk tissue. The normal lung tissue was taken more than 3 cm from the tumor edge. Newly diagnosed lung cancer patients had thoracic surgery in China, August–late 2014, without prior chemotherapy. The CDR3 loop spans 14 amino acids. Germline loops: CDR1 SGHRS, CDR2 YFSETQ. A modified ARM-PCR protocol with three rounds of nested PCR amplified TCRbeta. TCRdb independently ran MiXCR on the multiplex PCR reads; one entry per CDR3 protein. The sample holds 70,000 to 90,000 distinct CDR3 sequences, approximately 80% seen once. The sample consisted of distant non-tumor lung tissue. The gene calls are TRBV5-1 and TRBJ2-2; D not resolved. The source is a man aged 60 to 75 with non-small cell lung cancer. This CDR3 reads CASSSWASGVELFF. The CDR3 nucleotides are TGTGCAAGCAGCTCCTGGGCCAGTGGAGTGGAGCTGTTTTTT. The full variable domain, with the rest looked up from reference TRBV5-1 and TRBJ2-2, is KAGVTQTPRYLIKTRGQQVTLSCSPISGHRSVSWYQQTPGQGLQFLFEYFSETQRNKGNFPGRFSGRQFSNSRSEMNVSTLELGDSALYLCASSSWASGVELFFGEGSRLTVL.